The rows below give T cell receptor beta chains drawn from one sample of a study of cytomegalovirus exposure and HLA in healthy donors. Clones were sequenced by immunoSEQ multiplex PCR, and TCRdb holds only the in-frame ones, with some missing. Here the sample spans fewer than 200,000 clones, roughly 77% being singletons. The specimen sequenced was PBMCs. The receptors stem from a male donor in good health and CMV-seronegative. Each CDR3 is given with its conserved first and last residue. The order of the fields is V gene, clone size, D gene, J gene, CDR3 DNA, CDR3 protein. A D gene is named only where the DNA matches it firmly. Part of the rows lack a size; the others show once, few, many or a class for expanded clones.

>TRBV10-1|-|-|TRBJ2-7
TGCGCCAGCAGTGATATTATGGGCGGGACCGCCCTGGGGCAGTACTTC
CASSDIMGGTALGQYF
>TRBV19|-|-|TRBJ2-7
TGTGCCAGTACGGGTCAGGGTCAGGCCTACGAGCAGTACTTC
CASTGQGQAYEQYF
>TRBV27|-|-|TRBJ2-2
TGTGCCAGCAGAGACATCGCCGGGGAGCTGTTTTTT
CASRDIAGELFF
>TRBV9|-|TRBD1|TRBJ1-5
TGTGCCAGCAGCTCAGGGGTGGACAGGGCCGATCAGCCCCAGCATTTT
CASSSGVDRADQPQHF
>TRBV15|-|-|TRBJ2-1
TGTGCCACCAGCAGAGGGAGGCTAGCTGTCTCCTACAATGAGCAGTTCTTC
CATSRGRLAVSYNEQFF
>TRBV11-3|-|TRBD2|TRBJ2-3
TGTGCCAGCAGCTTGGAAAGCGGGGGCCTCGGGAATACGCAGTATTTT
CASSLESGGLGNTQYF
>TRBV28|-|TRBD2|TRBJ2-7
TGTGCCAGCAGCCGCACTAGCGGGCAAAGCGACGAGCAGTACTTC
CASSRTSGQSDEQYF
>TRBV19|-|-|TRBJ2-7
TGTGCCAGTAGTATAGTGGCTTACTCCTACGAGCAGTACTTC
CASSIVAYSYEQYF
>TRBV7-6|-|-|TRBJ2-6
TGTGCCAGCAGCCTTCGACAGGCCGGAGTCGGGGCCAACGTCCTGACTTTC
CASSLRQAGVGANVLTF
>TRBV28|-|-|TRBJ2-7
TGTGCCAGCAGTTTATTCGTCTCCTACGAGCAGTACTTC
CASSLFVSYEQYF
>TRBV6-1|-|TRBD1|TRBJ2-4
TGTGCCAGCACCGAAGCGGAAGGGACAGGTTATAACATTCAGTACTTC
CASTEAEGTGYNIQYF
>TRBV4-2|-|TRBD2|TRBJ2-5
TGTGCCAGCAGCCAAATGTTAGCGGGGCCACAAGAGACCCAGTACTTC
CASSQMLAGPQETQYF
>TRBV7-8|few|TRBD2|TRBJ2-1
TGTGCCAGCAGTTCCTCCGGGACTAGCAGTAATGAGCAGTTCTTC
CASSSSGTSSNEQFF
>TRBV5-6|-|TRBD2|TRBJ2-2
TGTGCCAGCAGGCGGGGGGGCCGAACCGGGGAGCTGTTTTTT
CASRRGGRTGELFF
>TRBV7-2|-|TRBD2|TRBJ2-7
TGTGCCAGCAGCCCCGGACTAGCGGGACCCTACGAGCAGTACTTC
CASSPGLAGPYEQYF
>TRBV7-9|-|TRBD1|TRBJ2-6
TGTGCCAGCAGCGGACAGGGCGGGGGGGCCAACGTCCTGACTTTC
CASSGQGGGANVLTF